Listed below are T cell receptor beta chains from one sample, sequenced in a study of blood T cells in healthy people across ages. TCRdb redid the calling of the 5' RACE reads with MiXCR, one entry per CDR3 protein. The sample has some 780,000 distinct CDR3 sequences, approximately 60% seen once. Sequencing was carried out using blood. Receptors were obtained from a man aged 35 to 55 in good health. CDR3s include the opening cysteine and the closing phenylalanine or tryptophan. D genes are given only for firm matches. Size is omitted from some rows. Given values are once, few, many or a class for expanded clones.

v_call	j_call	d_call	clone_size	cdr3_aa	cdr3_nt
TRBV11-2	TRBJ2-1	.	few	CASSFGDNEQFF	TGTGCCAGCAGCTTTGGGGACAATGAGCAGTTCTTC
TRBV12-3/TRBV12-4	TRBJ1-1	.	.	CASRSTGDSTEAFF	TGTGCCAGCAGATCGACAGGAGATAGCACTGAAGCTTTCTTT
TRBV7-2	TRBJ2-3	TRBD2	few	CASSLGWWWRETGDTQYF	TGTGCCAGCAGCTTAGGTTGGTGGTGGCGGGAGACCGGAGATACGCAGTATTTT
TRBV3-1	TRBJ1-2	TRBD1	.	CASSQEQGAVYGYTF	TGTGCCAGCAGCCAAGAACAGGGGGCGGTCTATGGCTACACCTTC
TRBV5-1	TRBJ2-1	TRBD2	.	CASGTLAGGPREQFF	TGCGCCAGCGGCACCCTAGCGGGGGGGCCACGGGAGCAGTTCTTC
TRBV20-1	TRBJ1-2	.	few	CSARDAGYYGYTF	TGCAGTGCTAGAGATGCAGGGTACTATGGCTACACCTTC
TRBV25-1	TRBJ1-1	.	many	CASSDRPHGEAFF	TGTGCCAGCAGTGACCGGCCCCACGGCGAAGCTTTCTTT
TRBV29-1	TRBJ2-5	TRBD1	few	CSVAPQGNQETQYF	TGCAGCGTAGCCCCACAGGGGAACCAAGAGACCCAGTACTTC
TRBV12-3/TRBV12-4	TRBJ1-2	.	few	CASSRDKGLGGYTF	TGTGCCAGCAGTCGGGACAAGGGTCTCGGTGGCTACACCTTC
TRBV7-2	TRBJ1-2	.	.	CASSLGQNDYGYTF	TGTGCCAGCAGCTTAGGGCAGAACGACTATGGCTACACCTTC
TRBV4-3	TRBJ2-1	.	.	CASSQAAGPNNEQFF	TGCGCCAGCAGCCAAGCCGCGGGCCCAAACAATGAGCAGTTCTTC
TRBV29-1	TRBJ1-1	TRBD1	.	CSVEVEQGSAEAFF	TGCAGCGTTGAAGTCGAACAGGGGAGCGCTGAAGCTTTCTTT